This TCR beta chain appears in the sequencing data of a study of T cells in Graves' hyperthyroidism and ophthalmopathy. Amplified regions were TCR beta CDR3 sequences from RNA transcripts. The study used the HTBI primer set for a first-round RT-PCR of the TCR CDR3. TCRdb reprocessed the multiplex PCR reads via MiXCR and lists one record per CDR3 protein. The sample holds fewer than 900,000 distinct CDR3 sequences; 15% to 20% are singletons and the top ten take 15% to 20%. V dropped 7 bases and J dropped 1; count of bases not matched to a gene: 13. Looked up from germline, CDR1 is SGHVS and CDR2 is FNYEAQ. The CDR3 totals 17 residues.

The receptor comes from a woman between 45 and 65 years old with Graves' hyperthyroidism that later progressed to Graves' ophthalmopathy. The sample consisted of blood. This chain links TRBV7-6 with TRBJ2-3; 8 bases fit TRBD1. CDR3 loop: CASTDLQTGEGTDTQYF. Written as DNA, the CDR3 is TGTGCCAGCACCGACCTCCAGACAGGGGAAGGCACAGATACGCAGTATTTT.